These 26 T cell receptor beta chains originate from one sample sequenced in a study of blood T cell repertoires in COVID-19. Generated by immunoSEQ multiplex PCR, the TCRdb table keeps only in-frame clones and is missing some. The sample records 250,000 to 300,000 clones, approximately 88% being singletons. The specimen was peripheral blood. The receptor source for this set is a woman aged 30 to 39 with acute or convalescent COVID-19.

This clone is a singleton in its sample. This chain links TRBV10-3 with TRBJ2-7; TRBD1 aligns across 7 bases. The CDR3 totals 15 residues. V gave up 4 bases and J gave up 2 bases; unmatched junction bases: 8. CDR1 and CDR2 from the germline V gene are ENHRY and SYGVKD. The CDR3 protein is CAISAGTVPAYEQYF. The CDR3 DNA is TGTGCCATCAGTGCGGGGACAGTTCCTGCCTACGAGCAGTACTTC.

The gene calls are TRBV30 and TRBJ2-7; 15 nucleotides match TRBD2. V dropped 5 bases and J dropped 6; count of bases not matched to a gene: 14. The CDR3 is made up of 17 amino acids. Germline V lookup: CDR1 GTSNPN, CDR2 SVGIG (reference sequence). This CDR3 is CAWGRGLAGGPLGEQYF. The CDR3, as DNA: TGTGCCTGGGGGAGGGGACTAGCGGGGGGACCGCTAGGCGAGCAGTACTTC.

This clone was seen only once. V and J are TRBV5-1 and TRBJ1-2; the D is unclear. With 1 base removed from V and 6 bases from J, the gap between germline ends came to 10 bases. The CDR3 runs to 13 residues. Germline loops: CDR1 SGHRS, CDR2 YFSETQ. The CDR3 sequence: CASSLRQEDGYTF. The DNA of the CDR3 is TGCGCCAGCAGCTTGAGGCAGGAGGATGGCTACACCTTC. Based on the CDR3 plus reference TRBV5-1 and TRBJ1-2, the full variable domain is KAGVTQTPRYLIKTRGQQVTLSCSPISGHRSVSWYQQTPGQGLQFLFEYFSETQRNKGNFPGRFSGRQFSNSRSEMNVSTLELGDSALYLCASSLRQEDGYTFGSGTRLTVV.

The gene calls are TRBV4-3 and TRBJ2-3; 9 bases match TRBD2. Looked up from germline, CDR1 is LGHNA and CDR2 is YSLEER. After removal of 0 bases from V and 3 bases from J, the junction contained 4 bases not matched to a gene. CDR3 size: 16 residues. CDR3 bases: TGCGCCAGCAGCCAAGACTCGGCGGGAGGGACAGATACGCAGTATTTT. Amino acid sequence: CASSQDSAGGTDTQYF.

The rearrangement links TRBV14 to TRBJ2-3; 10 bases are shared with TRBD2. The germline V gene encodes CDR1 SGHDN and CDR2 FVKESK. Losses at the gene ends were 2 bases for V and 2 bases for J; bases not matched to a gene: 1. The CDR3 totals 15 residues. The CDR3 DNA reads TGTGCCAGCAGCCAAACTAGCGGGATCACAGATACGCAGTATTTT. Its protein is CASSQTSGITDTQYF. Based on the CDR3 plus reference TRBV14 and TRBJ2-3, the full variable domain is EAGVTQFPSHSVIEKGQTVTLRCDPISGHDNLYWYRRVMGKEIKFLLHFVKESKQDESGMPNNRFLAERTGGTYSTLKVQPAELEDSGVYFCASSQTSGITDTQYFGPGTRLTVL.

V usage is TRBV9 and J usage is TRBJ2-2; D remains ambiguous. The CDR3 runs 14 residues. Germline V CDR1 and CDR2: SGDLS, YYNGEE. Deletions cut 4 bases from V and 8 bases from J, with 15 bases between. CDR3 amino acids: CASSPQTGRGELFF. The CDR3 DNA sequence: TGTGCCAGCAGCCCCCAAACGGGTAGGGGGGAGCTGTTTTTT.

This chain connects TRBV24-1 to TRBJ2-1; TRBD2 aligns across 7 bases. J gave up 5 bases and V 12 bases, and 9 bases lay outside the gene matches. Germline CDR1 reads KGHDR; CDR2 reads SFDVKD. The CDR3 has 13 residues. CDR3 sequence (DNA): TGTGCCTGCAGTTTGGGGGGGAACAATGAGCAGTTCTTC. Translation gives CACSLGGNNEQFF.

The genes are TRBV6-1 and TRBJ2-1; 13 bases are shared with TRBD2. The CDR3 runs 14 residues. Germline V lookup: CDR1 MNHNS, CDR2 SASEGT. V shed 2 bases and J 12 bases; nucleotides not matched to a gene: 4. DNA of the CDR3: TGTGCCAGCAGTGAAACTAGCGGGAGGGCCGGGCAGTTCTTC. Its protein is CASSETSGRAGQFF.

V usage is TRBV24-1 and J usage is TRBJ2-1; 7 bases align to TRBD2. The CDR3 loop spans 16 amino acids. V trimming: 5 bases; J trimming: 0 bases; junction bases outside the gene matches: 6. From germline, CDR1 is KGHDR and CDR2 SFDVKD. CDR3 DNA sequence: TGTGCCACCAGTGGACTAGCTGAGAGCTCCTACAATGAGCAGTTCTTC. It encodes CATSGLAESSYNEQFF.

V and J are TRBV7-8 and TRBJ2-1, with TRBD1 matching over 9 bases. CDR3 length: 16 amino acids. Unmatched junction bases numbered 12, after V lost 7 bases and J lost 5 bases. Germline values: CDR1 SGHVS, CDR2 FQNEAQ. The CDR3 here is CASTFWTGAIDNEQFF. The CDR3 DNA reads as TGTGCCAGCACCTTTTGGACAGGGGCAATTGACAATGAGCAGTTCTTC.

The V gene is TRBV5-1, the J gene TRBJ2-3; TRBD1 aligns across 8 bases. V shed 0 bases, J shed 1 base, and the junction held 7 bases outside the gene matches. The V gene's germline CDR1 is SGHRS and CDR2 YFSETQ. The CDR3 consists of 17 residues. This CDR3 is CASSLVLGQGGTDTQYF. CDR3 sequence (DNA): TGCGCCAGCAGCTTGGTCCTCGGACAGGGTGGCACAGATACGCAGTATTTT.

The chain uses TRBV5-1 and TRBJ2-3; 7 nucleotides agree with TRBD2. With V trimmed by 0 bases and J by 7 bases, 11 bases remained unmatched. The CDR3 is made up of 16 amino acids. CDR1 is SGHRS and CDR2 is YFSETQ in the germline V gene. The CDR3 DNA reads as TGCGCCAGCAGCTTGGGGGAGGGCGGTCCCACCTATACGCAGTATTTT. It encodes CASSLGEGGPTYTQYF.

V and J are TRBV9 and TRBJ1-3, with a tentative D call TRBD1 (6 bases). Trimming cost V 0 bases and J 1 base, with 14 bases left between them. Per the germline V gene, CDR1 is SGDLS and CDR2 is YYNGEE. This CDR3 has 17 amino acids. This CDR3 is CASSVEGDWSSGNTIYF. CDR3 coding DNA: TGTGCCAGCAGCGTAGAGGGGGATTGGAGTTCTGGAAACACCATATATTTT. The full variable domain, completed using reference TRBV9 and TRBJ1-3, is DSGVTQTPKHLITATGQRVTLRCSPRSGDLSVYWYQQSLDQGLQFLIQYYNGEERAKGNILERFSAQQFPDLHSELNLSSLELGDSALYFCASSVEGDWSSGNTIYFGEGSWLTVV.

The CDR3 protein is CASSVLTSGSSTDTQYF. DNA of the CDR3: TGTGCCAGCAGCGTACTGACTAGCGGATCTAGCACAGATACGCAGTATTTT. This rearrangement joins TRBV7-8 to TRBJ2-3; TRBD2 agrees at 9 bases. With 5 bases clipped from V and 0 bases from J, the junction kept 9 bases outside the gene matches. CDR3 length: 17 amino acids. CDR1 and CDR2 from the germline V gene are SGHVS and FQNEAQ.

The chain carries TRBV6-6 and TRBJ2-7; 9 nucleotides align to TRBD1. Germline V gene data show CDR1 as MNHNY and CDR2 as SVGAGI (reference sequence). Unmatched junction bases numbered 4, after V lost 4 bases and J lost 3 bases. The CDR3 is 14 amino acids. In nucleotides, the CDR3 is TGTGCCAGCAGTTCCGGGACAGGGTTCTACGAGCAGTACTTC. Its protein is CASSSGTGFYEQYF.

The genes are TRBV9 and TRBJ2-7; 11 bases agree with TRBD2. This CDR3 is 15 amino acids long. The V and J ends lost 0 bases and 3 bases, in that order; junction bases with no gene match: 2. Germline lookup yields CDR1 SGDLS and CDR2 YYNGEE. CDR3 loop: CASSVGGLADYEQYF. The DNA for the CDR3 is TGTGCCAGCAGCGTAGGGGGACTAGCGGACTACGAGCAGTACTTC.

This chain joins TRBV5-4 and TRBJ2-1; a possible D gene is TRBD1 (6 bases). Trimming removed 3 bases from V and 4 bases from J, with 17 bases in between. This CDR3 comprises 16 residues. Germline CDR1 and CDR2: SGHNT and YYREEE (reference sequence). CDR3 protein: CASSSGAVRTYNEQFF. DNA of the CDR3: TGTGCCAGCAGCTCAGGGGCGGTCAGGACGTACAATGAGCAGTTCTTC. The full variable domain, in which reference TRBV5-4 and TRBJ2-1 provide the parts outside the CDR3, is ETGVTQSPTHLIKTRGQQVTLRCSSQSGHNTVSWYQQALGQGPQFIFQYYREEENGRGNFPPRFSGLQFPNYSSELNVNALELDDSALYLCASSSGAVRTYNEQFFGPGTRLTVL.

This chain links TRBV7-3 with TRBJ2-1; D is unclear. CDR3 length: 16 residues. Trimming stripped 1 base from V and 0 bases from J, with 10 bases between. CDR1 and CDR2 (germline): SGHTA, FQGTGA. CDR3 sequence (DNA): TGTGCCAGCAGCTTAATCGGCGGCGACTCCTACAATGAGCAGTTCTTC. The encoded protein is CASSLIGGDSYNEQFF.

The rearrangement uses TRBV11-3 and TRBJ2-7; D is perhaps TRBD2 (6 bases). This CDR3 has 12 residues. V shed 1 base and J shed 9 bases, with 10 bases lying between them. Germline CDR1 and CDR2: SGHNT and YENEEA. The CDR3, as DNA: TGTGCCAGCAGCTTAGCGGTAGCGGTGCAGTACTTC. Translating gives CASSLAVAVQYF.

The chain carries TRBV7-9 and TRBJ2-5; TRBD1 might be the D (5 bases). V shed 5 bases and J shed 4 bases, with 11 bases lying between them. CDR3 size: 13 residues. CDR1 SEHNR and CDR2 FQNEAQ come from the germline V gene (reference sequence). This CDR3 is CASSRSRAETQYF. The CDR3 DNA sequence: TGTGCCAGCAGCCGAAGCAGGGCAGAGACCCAGTACTTC.

The genes are TRBV7-2 and TRBJ2-1; TRBD2 is a possible D gene (5 bases). CDR1 is SGHTA and CDR2 is FQGNSA in the germline V gene. The CDR3 has 14 residues. With 5 bases removed from V and 1 base from J, the gap between germline ends came to 9 bases. The CDR3 nucleotides are TGTGCCAGCAGCGACTACGGGTCCTACAATGAGCAGTTCTTC. Amino acids: CASSDYGSYNEQFF.

The genes are TRBV4-1 and TRBJ2-5; TRBD1 is a possible D gene (5 bases). CDR3 size: 14 residues. Trimming stripped 1 base from V and 3 bases from J, with 9 bases between. Germline CDR1 reads MGHRA; CDR2 reads YSYEKL. The CDR3 is CASSQAGREETQYF. The CDR3 bases are TGCGCCAGCAGCCAAGCGGGCAGGGAAGAGACCCAGTACTTC.

V is TRBV12-5 and J is TRBJ1-4, with TRBD1 identical over 8 bases. The CDR3 covers 14 residues. Trimming took 4 bases from V and 7 from J; bases not matched to a gene: 5. The germline gives CDR1 LGHNT, CDR2 FRNRAP. The CDR3 DNA reads TGTGCTAGTGGTTCTACAGGGGGGGGTGAAAAACTGTTTTTT. The encoded protein is CASGSTGGGEKLFF.

The V call is TRBV18, the J call TRBJ2-3, with a possible D match to TRBD1 (5 bases). The germline V gene has CDR1 KGHSH and CDR2 LQKENI. Trimming removed 8 bases at V and 2 bases at J, with 20 bases between. The CDR3 covers 16 residues. CDR3 amino acids: CASPQPRDSPTDTQYF. In DNA form, the CDR3 reads TGTGCCAGCCCGCAACCAAGAGACAGTCCCACAGATACGCAGTATTTT.

The rearrangement links TRBV5-1 to TRBJ2-1; 15 bases map to TRBD2. After removal of 4 bases from V and 4 bases from J, the junction contained 6 bases not matched to a gene. Germline V gene data show CDR1 as SGHRS and CDR2 as YFSETQ. There are 17 residues in the CDR3. In nucleotides, the CDR3 is TGCGCCAGCAGCACGAAAGGACTAGCGGGAGGGTACAATGAGCAGTTCTTC. Translated: CASSTKGLAGGYNEQFF.

The chain joins TRBV7-3 to TRBJ2-1; D unclear. Germline lookup yields CDR1 SGHTA and CDR2 FQGTGA. The CDR3 loop spans 15 amino acids. V lost 5 bases to trimming and J lost 2 bases, with 13 bases between them. CDR3 in amino acids: CASSPRLSTYNEQFF. The CDR3 nucleotides are TGTGCCAGCAGCCCGAGGCTATCAACCTACAATGAGCAGTTCTTC.